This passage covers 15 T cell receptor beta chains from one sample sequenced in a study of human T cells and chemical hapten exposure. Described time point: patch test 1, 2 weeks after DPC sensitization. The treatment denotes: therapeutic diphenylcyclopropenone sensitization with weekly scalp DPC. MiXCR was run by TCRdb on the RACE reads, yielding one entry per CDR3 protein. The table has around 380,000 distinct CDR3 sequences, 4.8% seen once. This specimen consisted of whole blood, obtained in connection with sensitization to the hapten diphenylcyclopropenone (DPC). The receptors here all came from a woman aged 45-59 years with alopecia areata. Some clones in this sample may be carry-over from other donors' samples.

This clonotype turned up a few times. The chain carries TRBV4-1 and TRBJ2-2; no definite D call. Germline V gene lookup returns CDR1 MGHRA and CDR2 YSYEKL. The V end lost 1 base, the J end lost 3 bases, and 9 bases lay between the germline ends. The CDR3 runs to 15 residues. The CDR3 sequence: CASSQVGVHTGELFF. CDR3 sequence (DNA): TGCGCCAGCAGCCAAGTTGGGGTCCACACCGGGGAGCTGTTTTTT.

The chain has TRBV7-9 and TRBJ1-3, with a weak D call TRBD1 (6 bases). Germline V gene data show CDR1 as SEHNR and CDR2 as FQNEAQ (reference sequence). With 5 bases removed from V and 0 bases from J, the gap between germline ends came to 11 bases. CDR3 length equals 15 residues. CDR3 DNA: TGTGCCAGCAGCCGGGGGCAGGTCTCTGGAAACACCATATATTTT. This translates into CASSRGQVSGNTIYF.

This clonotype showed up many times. CDR3 sequence: CSAETGSGTGELFF. The CDR3 DNA is TGCAGTGCAGAGACAGGGTCGGGCACCGGGGAGCTGTTTTTT. The chain employs TRBV20-1 and TRBJ2-2; 7 bases line up with TRBD1. Unmatched junction bases numbered 8, after V lost 6 bases and J lost 4 bases. There are 14 residues in the CDR3. Germline V gene data show CDR1 as DFQATT and CDR2 as SNEGSKA (reference sequence).

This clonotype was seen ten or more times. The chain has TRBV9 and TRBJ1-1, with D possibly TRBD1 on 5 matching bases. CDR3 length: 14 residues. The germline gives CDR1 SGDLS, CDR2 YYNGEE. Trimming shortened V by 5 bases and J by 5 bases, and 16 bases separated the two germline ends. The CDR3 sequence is CASSGGTQGTEAFF. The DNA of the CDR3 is TGTGCCAGCAGTGGGGGAACTCAGGGAACTGAAGCTTTCTTT.

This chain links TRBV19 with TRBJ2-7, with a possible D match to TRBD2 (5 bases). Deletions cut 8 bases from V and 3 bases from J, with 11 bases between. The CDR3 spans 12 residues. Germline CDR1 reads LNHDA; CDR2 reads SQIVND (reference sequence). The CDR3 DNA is TGTGCCAGTGGTCCCGACTACTACGAGCAGTACTTC. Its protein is CASGPDYYEQYF.

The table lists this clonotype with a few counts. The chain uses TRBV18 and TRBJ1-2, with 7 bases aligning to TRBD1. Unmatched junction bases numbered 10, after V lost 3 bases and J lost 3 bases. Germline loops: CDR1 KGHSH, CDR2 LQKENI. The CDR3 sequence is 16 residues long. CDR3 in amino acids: CASSPKETGLYYGYTF. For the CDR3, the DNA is TGTGCCAGCTCACCGAAAGAGACAGGGCTTTACTATGGCTACACCTTC.

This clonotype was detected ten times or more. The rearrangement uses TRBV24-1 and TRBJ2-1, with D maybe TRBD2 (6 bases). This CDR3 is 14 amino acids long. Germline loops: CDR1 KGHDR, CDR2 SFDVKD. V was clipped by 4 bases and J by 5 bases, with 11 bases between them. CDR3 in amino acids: CATSERDFNNEQFF. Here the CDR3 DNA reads TGTGCCACCAGTGAGCGGGACTTCAACAATGAGCAGTTCTTC.

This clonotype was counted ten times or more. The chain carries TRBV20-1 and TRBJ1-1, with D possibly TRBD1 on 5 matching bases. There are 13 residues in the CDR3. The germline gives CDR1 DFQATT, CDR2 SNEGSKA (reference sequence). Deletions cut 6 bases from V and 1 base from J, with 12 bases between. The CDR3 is CSAIPTANTEAFF. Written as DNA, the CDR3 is TGCAGTGCGATCCCGACAGCGAACACTGAAGCTTTCTTT.

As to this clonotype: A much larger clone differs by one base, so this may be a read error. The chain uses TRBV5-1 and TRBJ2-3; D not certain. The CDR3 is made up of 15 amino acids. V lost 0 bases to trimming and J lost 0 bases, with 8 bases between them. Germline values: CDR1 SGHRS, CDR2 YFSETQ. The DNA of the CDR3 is TGCGCCAGCAGCTTGGAGGAATCTAGCACAGATACGCAGTATTTT. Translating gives CASSLEESSTDTQYF.

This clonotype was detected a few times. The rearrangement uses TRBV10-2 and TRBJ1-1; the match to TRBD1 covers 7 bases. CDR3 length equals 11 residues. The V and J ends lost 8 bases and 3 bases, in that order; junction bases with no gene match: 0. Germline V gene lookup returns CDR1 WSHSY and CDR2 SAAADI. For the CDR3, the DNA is TGCGCCAGCGGGACAGACACTGAAGCTTTCTTT. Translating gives CASGTDTEAFF.

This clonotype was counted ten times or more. The CDR3 is CASSPYQGMNTEAFF. The CDR3 nucleotides read TGTGCCAGCAGCCCCTACCAGGGCATGAACACTGAAGCTTTCTTT. V and J are TRBV11-2 and TRBJ1-1, with D possibly matching TRBD1 (5 bases). Germline V gene sequence: CDR1 SGHAT, CDR2 FQNNGV. The CDR3 has 15 residues. V gave up 5 bases and J gave up 0 bases, with 13 bases separating them.

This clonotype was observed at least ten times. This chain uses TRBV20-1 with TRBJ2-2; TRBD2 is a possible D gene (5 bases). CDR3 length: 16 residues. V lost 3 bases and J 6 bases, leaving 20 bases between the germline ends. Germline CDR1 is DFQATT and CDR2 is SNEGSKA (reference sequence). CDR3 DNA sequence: TGCAGTGCTAGCGAAGAGGGCTACCCGATGGCCGGGGAGCTGTTTTTT. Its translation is CSASEEGYPMAGELFF.

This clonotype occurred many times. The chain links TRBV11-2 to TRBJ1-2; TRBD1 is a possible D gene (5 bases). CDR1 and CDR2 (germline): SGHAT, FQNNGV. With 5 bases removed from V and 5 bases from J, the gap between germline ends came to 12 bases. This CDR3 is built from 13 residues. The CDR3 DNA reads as TGTGCCAGCAGCCCTGATGGGGGGTATGGCTACACCTTC. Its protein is CASSPDGGYGYTF.

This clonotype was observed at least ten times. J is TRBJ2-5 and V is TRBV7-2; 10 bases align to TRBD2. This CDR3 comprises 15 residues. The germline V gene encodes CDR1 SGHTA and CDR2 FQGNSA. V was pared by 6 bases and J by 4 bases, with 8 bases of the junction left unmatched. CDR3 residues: CASSNHLAGVETQYF. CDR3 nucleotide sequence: TGTGCCAGCAGTAACCATCTAGCGGGAGTAGAGACCCAGTACTTC.

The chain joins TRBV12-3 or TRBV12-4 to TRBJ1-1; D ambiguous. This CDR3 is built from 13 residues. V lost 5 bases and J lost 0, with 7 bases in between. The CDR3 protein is CASSTQMNTEAFF. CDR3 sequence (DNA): TGTGCCAGCAGTACCCAGATGAACACTGAAGCTTTCTTT.